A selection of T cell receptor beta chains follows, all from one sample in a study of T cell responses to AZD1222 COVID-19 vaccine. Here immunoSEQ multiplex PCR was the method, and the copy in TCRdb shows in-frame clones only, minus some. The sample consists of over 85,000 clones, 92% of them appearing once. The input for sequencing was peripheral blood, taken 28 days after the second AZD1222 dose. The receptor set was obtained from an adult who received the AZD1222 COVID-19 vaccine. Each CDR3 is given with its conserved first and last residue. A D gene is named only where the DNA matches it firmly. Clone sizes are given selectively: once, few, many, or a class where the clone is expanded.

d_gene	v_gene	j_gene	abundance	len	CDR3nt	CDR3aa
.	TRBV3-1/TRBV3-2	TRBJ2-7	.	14	TGTGCCAGCAGCCCCTGGGGGTTGGGCTACGAGCAGTACTTC	CASSPWGLGYEQYF
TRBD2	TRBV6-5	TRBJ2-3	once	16	TGTGCCAGCAGTTACTCGAGTAGCGGGGGAAGTGATACGCAGTATTTT	CASSYSSSGGSDTQYF
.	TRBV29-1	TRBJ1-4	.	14	TGCAGCGTTGGGGAGGCAGGCCAGAATGAAAAACTGTTTTTT	CSVGEAGQNEKLFF
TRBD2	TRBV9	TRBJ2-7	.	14	TGTGCCAGCAGCGAGGGACTAGCGGCCTACGAGCAGTACTTC	CASSEGLAAYEQYF
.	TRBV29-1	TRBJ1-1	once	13	TGCAGCGTTGAAGTCGCGGGGAACACTGAAGCTTTCTTT	CSVEVAGNTEAFF
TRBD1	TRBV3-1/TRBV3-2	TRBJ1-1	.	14	TGTGCCAGCAGCTTCCGACAGGGGAACACTGAAGCTTTCTTT	CASSFRQGNTEAFF
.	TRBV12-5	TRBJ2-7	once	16	TGTGCTAGTGGCTCTGGTGCGGGGAGAGGAAAATACGAGCAGTACTTC	CASGSGAGRGKYEQYF
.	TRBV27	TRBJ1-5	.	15	TGTGCCAGCTCCCCCCGGGACCGAGGCAATCAGCCCCAGCATTTT	CASSPRDRGNQPQHF
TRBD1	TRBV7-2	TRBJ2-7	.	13	TGTGCCAGCAGCCAAATCAGGGGGCTCGAGCAGTACTTC	CASSQIRGLEQYF
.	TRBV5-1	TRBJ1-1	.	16	TGCGCCAGCAGCTTGGCCGGGGGCCGGGGGCGGACTGAAGCTTTCTTT	CASSLAGGRGRTEAFF
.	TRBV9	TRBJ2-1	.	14	TGTGCCAGCAGCGTACAGAGCTCCTACAATGAGCAGTTCTTC	CASSVQSSYNEQFF
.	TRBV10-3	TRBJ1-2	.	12	TGTGCCAAGACAGGACCTAACTATGGCTACACCTTC	CAKTGPNYGYTF
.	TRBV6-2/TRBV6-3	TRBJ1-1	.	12	TGTGCCAGCAGTTCGGGGAACACTGAAGCTTTCTTT	CASSSGNTEAFF
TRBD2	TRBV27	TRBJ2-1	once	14	TGTGCCAGCAGTTACGGGGGGGTTAGATATGAGCAGTTCTTC	CASSYGGVRYEQFF
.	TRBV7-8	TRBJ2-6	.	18	TGTGCCAGCAGCTTACTTAGATGGGGAAGCTCTGGGGCCAACGTCCTGACTTTC	CASSLLRWGSSGANVLTF
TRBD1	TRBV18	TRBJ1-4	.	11	TGTGCCAGCTCACCGGGACAGGGAAAGTTTTTT	CASSPGQGKFF
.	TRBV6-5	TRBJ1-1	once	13	TGTGCCAGCAGTTACCGGGGAGACACTGAAGCTTTCTTT	CASSYRGDTEAFF
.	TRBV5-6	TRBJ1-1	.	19	TGTGCCAGCAGCTTGAGGGGGGCAGGGTCCATACGCATGAACACTGAAGCTTTCTTT	CASSLRGAGSIRMNTEAFF
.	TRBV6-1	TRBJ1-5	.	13	TGTGCCAGCAGTGAAGGTGGAGGGCTGCCCCAGCATTTT	CASSEGGGLPQHF
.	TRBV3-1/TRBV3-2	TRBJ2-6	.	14	TGTGCCAGCAGCCAATACTCTGGGGCCAACGTCCTGACTTTC	CASSQYSGANVLTF
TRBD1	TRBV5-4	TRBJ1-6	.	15	TGTGCCAGCAGCCGGCGGGACAGGACGGGTTCACCCCTCCACTTT	CASSRRDRTGSPLHF
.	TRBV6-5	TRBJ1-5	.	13	TGTGCCAGCAGTATCACGGGAGACCAGCCCCAGCATTTT	CASSITGDQPQHF
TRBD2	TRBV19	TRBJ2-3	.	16	TGTGCCAGTAGTATCTCGCCTAGCGGGGCTAGAGATACGCAGTATTTT	CASSISPSGARDTQYF
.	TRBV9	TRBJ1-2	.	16	TGTGCCAGCAGCGTACTCTCGGCCGGACCCAACTATGGCTACACCTTC	CASSVLSAGPNYGYTF
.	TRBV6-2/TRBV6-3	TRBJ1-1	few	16	TGTGCCAGCAGTTACTCGGTCGCCGGCTTGAACACTGAAGCTTTCTTT	CASSYSVAGLNTEAFF
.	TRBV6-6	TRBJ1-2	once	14	TGTGCCAGCAGCGACAGGCCCGGGTTCTATGGCTACACCTTC	CASSDRPGFYGYTF
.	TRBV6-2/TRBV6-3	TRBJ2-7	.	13	TGTGCCAGCAGTTTAGAAAGGGGATACGAGCAGTACTTC	CASSLERGYEQYF
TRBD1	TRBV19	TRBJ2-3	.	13	TGTGCCAGCAGACAGGGACGAATGGATACGCAGTATTTT	CASRQGRMDTQYF
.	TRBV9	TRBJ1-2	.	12	.	CASSVGGGSPTF
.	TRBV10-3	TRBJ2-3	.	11	TGTGCCATCAGGAGGTTGGATACGCAGTATTTT	CAIRRLDTQYF
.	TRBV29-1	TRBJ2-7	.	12	TGCAGCGTTTCTACAGGATTCTACGAGCAGTACTTC	CSVSTGFYEQYF
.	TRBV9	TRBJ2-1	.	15	TGTGCCAGCAGCGTAGGAGTTTCCTCCTACAATGAGCAGTTCTTC	CASSVGVSSYNEQFF
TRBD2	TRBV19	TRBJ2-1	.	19	TGTGCCAGTAGTACAGGGGGACTAGCGGGGGGAAGCTCCTACAATGAGCAGTTCTTC	CASSTGGLAGGSSYNEQFF
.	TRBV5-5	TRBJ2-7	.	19	TGTGCCAGCAGCCTCTACCGGGCCCAGAGAAGGAATGGGGTCCACGAGCAGTACTTC	CASSLYRAQRRNGVHEQYF
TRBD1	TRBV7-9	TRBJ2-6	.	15	TGTGCCAGCAGCCCCGGACAGGGGCAAAGCAACGTCCTGACTTTC	CASSPGQGQSNVLTF
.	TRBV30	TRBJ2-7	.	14	TGTGCCTGGAGTGTTTTTGACTGGACGGACGAGCAGTACTTC	CAWSVFDWTDEQYF
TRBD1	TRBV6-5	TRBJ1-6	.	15	TGTGCCGCAGGGACCGGGACAGCAAATAATTCACCCCTCCACTTT	CAAGTGTANNSPLHF
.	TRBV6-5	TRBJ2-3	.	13	TGTGCCAGCATAGGAGGGAACACAGATACGCAGTATTTT	CASIGGNTDTQYF
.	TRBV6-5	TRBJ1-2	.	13	TGTGCCAGCAGTTACTCACAGGGCTATGGCTACACCTTC	CASSYSQGYGYTF
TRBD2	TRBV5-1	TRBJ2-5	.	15	TGCGCCAGCAGCCCGGATAGCGGGGACCAAGAGACCCAGTACTTC	CASSPDSGDQETQYF
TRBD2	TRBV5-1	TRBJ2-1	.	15	TGCGCCAGCAGCTCCTTAGCGGGGGGTGGAAATGAGCAGTTCTTC	CASSSLAGGGNEQFF
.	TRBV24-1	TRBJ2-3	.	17	TGTGCCACCAGTGATGAAAACAGGGAAGCGAAAGAAGATACGCAGTATTTT	CATSDENREAKEDTQYF
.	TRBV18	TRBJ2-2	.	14	TGTGCCAGCTCACCTGAAACAGGGCCCGGGGAGCTGTTTTTT	CASSPETGPGELFF
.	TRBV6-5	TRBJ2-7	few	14	TGTGCCAGCAGAAGCCGGGACCGATATTACGAGCAGTACTTC	CASRSRDRYYEQYF
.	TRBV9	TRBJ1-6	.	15	TGTGCCAGCAGCGTAGTTGCGGGCTATAATTCACCCCTCCACTTT	CASSVVAGYNSPLHF
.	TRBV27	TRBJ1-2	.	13	TGTGCCAGCATGGCAAATTCTAACTATGGCTACACCTTC	CASMANSNYGYTF
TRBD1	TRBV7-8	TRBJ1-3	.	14	TGTGCCAGCAGCCGAGGGGGCACTGGAAACACCATATATTTT	CASSRGGTGNTIYF
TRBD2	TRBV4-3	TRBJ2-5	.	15	TGCGCCAGCAGCCTCCTTAGCGGGGGGCAAGAGACCCAGTACTTC	CASSLLSGGQETQYF
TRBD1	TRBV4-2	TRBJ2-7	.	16	TGTGCCAGCAGCCAAGATTTCCCGGGACAGGGCTACGAGCAGTACTTC	CASSQDFPGQGYEQYF
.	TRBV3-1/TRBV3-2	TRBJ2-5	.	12	TGTGCCAGCAGCCGATTGATGGAGACCCAGTACTTC	CASSRLMETQYF
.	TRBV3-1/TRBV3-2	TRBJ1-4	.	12	TGTGCCAGCAGCCAAGGGGACGAAAAACTGTTTTTT	CASSQGDEKLFF
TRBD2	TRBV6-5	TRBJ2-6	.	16	TGTGCCAGCAGTTACTCGGGAGGGTATGGGGCCAACGTCCTGACTTTC	CASSYSGGYGANVLTF
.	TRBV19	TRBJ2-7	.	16	TGTGCCAGTAGTACCGCAGGGGATCGGGATTACTACGAGCAGTACTTC	CASSTAGDRDYYEQYF